This T cell receptor beta chain appears in the sequencing data of a study of T-cell reconstitution after alpha-beta-depleted transplantation in children. A TCRbeta library incorporating unique molecular identifiers was prepared. In TCRdb, the PCR reads were re-called with MiXCR into one record per CDR3 protein. The sample records hundreds of thousands of distinct CDR3 sequences, 24% being singletons. Overall study results and limits: At around two months after transplant, the alpha-beta T cells were reportedly derived from several hundred expanded clones that came from non-depleted graft cells. Some patients' high day-60 TCRbeta diversity was attributed to recipient cells surviving conditioning.

CDR1 and CDR2 from the germline V gene are DFQATT and SNEGSKA (reference sequence). The CDR3 is 11 amino acids. Trimming took off 4 bases at V and 9 bases at J, with 13 bases between the two ends. To note about this clonotype: Its antigen remains unknown.

The sequence was obtained from a female patient aged 2 to 10 who had a stem cell transplant for congenital amegakaryocytic thrombocytopenia, so the T cells may come from the graft donor. The specimen comprised PBMCs, mostly from graft donor cells, sampled 360 days after TCRalphabeta/CD19-depleted stem cell transplant. V gene TRBV20-1 combines with J gene TRBJ2-7; D is unclear. The CDR3 nucleotides are TGCAGTGCTAATCACCCGCCAGGGCAGTACTTC. Residues: CSANHPPGQYF.